One sample yielded the 28 T cell receptor beta chains listed below, sequenced in a study of brain T cells in children with intractable seizures listed by TCRdb under 2021. What this sample's time point label stands for: resected brain tissue, or blood drawn just prior to surgery. Receptor amplification or capture employed the immunoSEQ multiplex PCR assay. The table comes from immuneACCESS by way of TCRdb, which keeps in-frame sequences with V and J called. Part of the clones is missing from these tables; in studies checked, under half for an unresolved V gene and the rest for unknown reasons. The sample data list tens of thousands of clones, and about 93% of these were observed just once. Approximately 1.4% of the sample rests with the top ten. The sequencing used peripheral blood, collected at surgery. Receptors were obtained from a boy younger than two with tuberous sclerosis and intractable seizures.

The V gene is TRBV10-1, the J gene TRBJ2-1; maybe TRBD2 (6 bases). The V and J ends lost 0 bases and 8 bases respectively, with 17 bases between them. The CDR3 has 16 residues. Germline-derived CDR1 and CDR2 are WNHNN and SYGVQD (reference sequence). CDR3 DNA sequence: TGCGCCAGCAGTGAGTCGTATACTAGCCCGAAGGATGAGCAGTTCTTC. It is translated as CASSESYTSPKDEQFF.

The chain couples TRBV28 to TRBJ2-5; D is perhaps TRBD1 (6 bases). The CDR3 covers 15 residues. V gave up 6 bases and J gave up 1 base, with 15 bases separating them. In germline, CDR1 is MDHEN, CDR2 SYDVKM. The CDR3 reads CASSYRVLIQETQYF. The CDR3 DNA reads as TGTGCCAGCAGCTACAGGGTACTAATCCAAGAGACCCAGTACTTC.

This chain connects TRBV7-9 to TRBJ2-1, with TRBD1 identical over 10 bases. Germline V gene data show CDR1 as SEHNR and CDR2 as FQNEAQ (reference sequence). The CDR3 runs to 15 residues. J gave up 4 bases and V 3 bases, and 3 bases lay outside the gene matches. The CDR3 DNA reads as TGTGCCAGCAGCTTCCCGGGACAGGGGTACAATGAGCAGTTCTTC. It codes for CASSFPGQGYNEQFF.

This clone appeared a single time. The chain combines TRBV6-6 with TRBJ1-5, with TRBD1 as a possible D gene (5 bases). Germline CDR1 MNHNY, CDR2 SVGAGI (reference sequence). The CDR3 extends over 13 amino acids. Deletions cut 4 bases from V and 4 bases from J, with 8 bases between. CDR3 sequence reads: CASSSGPNQPQHF. The CDR3 region has the DNA TGTGCCAGCAGTTCGGGACCGAATCAGCCCCAGCATTTT.

The V and J genes are TRBV2 and TRBJ1-5; no clear D. CDR3 size: 15 residues. Germline CDR1 and CDR2: SNHLY and FYNNEI. V was pared by 0 bases and J by 5 bases, with 11 bases between. The CDR3: CASSEAAPGDQPQHF. The CDR3 DNA reads TGTGCCAGCAGTGAAGCGGCGCCTGGGGATCAGCCCCAGCATTTT.

The rearrangement joins TRBV6-6 to TRBJ1-2; D not certain. The V gene's germline CDR1 is MNHNY and CDR2 SVGAGI (reference sequence). This CDR3 contains 16 residues. V lost 0 bases and J lost 2, with 13 bases in between. CDR3 residues: CASSYSVLQFNYGYTF. DNA of the CDR3: TGTGCCAGCAGTTACTCGGTGCTGCAGTTCAACTATGGCTACACCTTC.

The chain joins TRBV30 to TRBJ1-2; perhaps TRBD1 as D (6 bases). The CDR3 consists of 12 residues. The ends were cut back, 1 base at V and 8 bases at J, with 11 bases in the middle. The germline V gene encodes CDR1 GTSNPN and CDR2 SVGIG (reference sequence). This chain's CDR3 is CAWSGGGYGYTF. In nucleotides, the CDR3 is TGTGCCTGGAGTGGAGGGGGATACGGCTACACCTTC.

This chain connects TRBV2 to TRBJ1-1, with TRBD1 as a possible D gene (5 bases). The CDR3 totals 13 residues. V was pared by 5 bases and J by 4 bases, with 11 bases between. Per the germline V gene, CDR1 is SNHLY and CDR2 is FYNNEI. CDR3 sequence (DNA): TGTGCCAGCAGTCCGCGGGGGTTCACTGAAGCTTTCTTT. As protein: CASSPRGFTEAFF.

This chain joins TRBV13 and TRBJ2-2, with a tentative D call TRBD2 (5 bases). The CDR3 contains 13 residues. The germline V and J ends were trimmed by 4 bases and 4 bases, with 7 bases remaining between them. Germline lookup yields CDR1 PRHDT and CDR2 FYEKMQ (reference sequence). The CDR3 reads CASSSTSTGELFF. The DNA of the CDR3 is TGTGCCAGCAGCTCTACTAGCACCGGGGAGCTGTTTTTT.

V is TRBV7-2 and J is TRBJ1-2, with D maybe TRBD1 (6 bases). Trimming took off 5 bases at V and 6 bases at J, with 13 bases between the two ends. The CDR3 runs 13 residues. Germline lookup yields CDR1 SGHTA and CDR2 FQGNSA. Here the CDR3 reads CASSPRGPHGYTF. CDR3 DNA sequence: TGTGCCAGCAGCCCCAGGGGACCTCATGGCTACACCTTC.

This chain's CDR3 is CASSLQQGEQYF. CDR3 DNA sequence: TGTGCCAGCAGCTTACAACAGGGGGAGCAGTACTTC. The rearrangement links TRBV7-8 to TRBJ2-7; 7 bases align to TRBD1. With V trimmed by 2 bases and J by 7 bases, 2 bases remained unmatched. Germline CDR1 and CDR2: SGHVS and FQNEAQ. The CDR3 loop spans 12 amino acids. Supplemented by reference TRBV7-8 and TRBJ2-7, the full variable domain reads GAGVSQSPRYKVAKRGQDVALRCDPISGHVSLFWYQQALGQGPEFLTYFQNEAQLDKSGLPSDRFFAERPEGSVSTLKIQRTQQEDSAVYLCASSLQQGEQYFGPGTRLTVT.

The V and J genes are TRBV4-2 and TRBJ1-1, with D unresolved. The germline V gene has CDR1 LGHNA and CDR2 YNFKEQ. The V and J ends lost 0 bases and 0 bases respectively, with 11 bases between them. The CDR3 loop spans 16 amino acids. The CDR3 region has the DNA TGTGCCAGCAGCCAAGAAACCATGGCAGTGAACACTGAAGCTTTCTTT. Amino acids: CASSQETMAVNTEAFF.

The CDR3, as DNA: TGTGCCACCAAGGCTAGCGGGATAAATAACGGGGAGCTGTTTTTT. Translated: CATKASGINNGELFF. The chain couples TRBV24-1 to TRBJ2-2; 9 positions agree with TRBD2. The CDR3 has 15 amino acids. Per germline, CDR1 KGHDR and CDR2 SFDVKD. J was trimmed by 7 bases and V by 8 bases; bases with no gene match: 10.

The genes are TRBV19 and TRBJ2-2; 9 positions match TRBD1. Germline CDR1 is LNHDA and CDR2 is SQIVND (reference sequence). The CDR3 sequence is 18 residues long. J gave up 7 bases and V 5 bases, and 17 bases lay outside the gene matches. The CDR3 spells CASSPSPGQGGSGGELFF. The CDR3 nucleotides read TGTGCCAGTAGTCCCTCCCCGGGACAGGGAGGATCTGGCGGGGAGCTGTTTTTT.

This chain links TRBV29-1 with TRBJ2-7; 7 bases line up with TRBD1. The germline V gene encodes CDR1 SQVTM and CDR2 ANQGSEA. The V gene end was trimmed by 2 bases and the J gene end by 2 bases; junction bases not matched to a gene: 6. CDR3 size: 14 residues. In DNA, the CDR3 is TGCAGCGTTGAATACAGGGGTTCTACCTACGAGCAGTACTTC. Translated, it gives CSVEYRGSTYEQYF.

The chain combines TRBV5-1 with TRBJ1-3, with 8 bases lining up with TRBD1. The CDR3 is made up of 14 amino acids. Trimming removed 0 bases from V and 4 bases from J; junction bases left unmatched: 0. Germline V gene data show CDR1 as SGHRS and CDR2 as YFSETQ. CDR3: CASSLAGGGNTIYF. In DNA, the CDR3 is TGCGCCAGCAGCTTGGCAGGGGGCGGAAACACCATATATTTT.

V is TRBV3-1 (or the pseudogene TRBV3-2) and J is TRBJ2-5, with 11 bases fitting TRBD2. This CDR3 is built from 16 residues. Trimming cost V 10 bases and J 0 bases; bases outside gene matches: 10. Germline V lookup: CDR1 LGHDT, CDR2 YNNKEL (reference sequence). CDR3 loop: CATRNLAGGNQETQYF. The CDR3 DNA reads TGTGCCACGCGGAATTTAGCGGGAGGGAACCAAGAGACCCAGTACTTC.

The V gene is TRBV30, the J gene TRBJ2-7; no clear D gene. Germline loops: CDR1 GTSNPN, CDR2 SVGIG (reference sequence). Trimming removed 8 bases at V and 8 bases at J, with 19 bases between. The CDR3 has 12 amino acids. The CDR3 region is CAGNTDGYKQYF. In nucleotides, the CDR3 is TGTGCCGGGAATACGGACGGGTACAAGCAGTACTTC.

The J gene is TRBJ2-1, the V gene TRBV13; perhaps TRBD2 as D (6 bases). Germline V gene sequence: CDR1 PRHDT, CDR2 FYEKMQ (reference sequence). Trimming stripped 4 bases from V and 3 bases from J, with 22 bases between. The CDR3 has 18 amino acids. CDR3 protein: CASSSAVLRDSHYNEQFF. CDR3 nucleotides: TGTGCCAGCAGCTCGGCCGTACTCCGGGACTCACACTACAATGAGCAGTTCTTC.

The V gene is TRBV9, the J gene TRBJ2-1, with D hard to call. Germline V lookup: CDR1 SGDLS, CDR2 YYNGEE. V lost 4 bases and J lost 0, with 11 bases in between. The CDR3 spans 15 residues. In DNA form, the CDR3 reads TGTGCCAGCAGCCTTAGACCGAGCTCCTACAATGAGCAGTTCTTC. This gives the protein CASSLRPSSYNEQFF.

This clone showed up just once. The chain uses TRBV10-3 and TRBJ2-7, with 8 bases that match TRBD1. The CDR3 contains 14 residues. Looked up from germline, CDR1 is ENHRY and CDR2 is SYGVKD. Germline trimming cut 6 bases from V and 0 bases from J; bases unmatched to any gene: 4. The CDR3 DNA sequence: TGTGCCATCAGCCCGGGACAGGTCTCCTACGAGCAGTACTTC. Encoded protein: CAISPGQVSYEQYF.

V is TRBV5-8 and J is TRBJ1-2; a possible D gene is TRBD1 (5 bases). The CDR3 sequence is 15 residues long. V lost 4 bases and J lost 4, with 17 bases in between. The germline gives CDR1 SGHTS, CDR2 YDEGEE. The CDR3 spells CASSPVLDRVYGYTF. The CDR3 nucleotides read TGTGCCAGCAGCCCGGTTCTTGACAGAGTCTATGGCTACACCTTC.

The chain couples TRBV5-1 to TRBJ1-1; 12 bases are shared with TRBD1. J lost 2 bases, V lost 3 bases, and 8 bases had no gene match. The CDR3 contains 17 residues. The germline V gene has CDR1 SGHRS and CDR2 YFSETQ. The DNA for the CDR3 is TGCGCCAGCAGCTCCGGGACAGGGGGCGTTAGAAACACTGAAGCTTTCTTT. Translation: CASSSGTGGVRNTEAFF. Variable domain in full (rest from reference TRBV5-1 and TRBJ1-1): KAGVTQTPRYLIKTRGQQVTLSCSPISGHRSVSWYQQTPGQGLQFLFEYFSETQRNKGNFPGRFSGRQFSNSRSEMNVSTLELGDSALYLCASSSGTGGVRNTEAFFGQGTRLTVV.

The rearrangement joins TRBV7-9 to TRBJ1-2; the D is unclear. CDR1 is SEHNR and CDR2 is FQNEAQ in the germline V gene (reference sequence). The V and J ends lost 2 bases and 6 bases respectively, with 4 bases between them. The CDR3 consists of 11 residues. The CDR3 DNA reads as TGTGCCAGCAGCTTATCAGATGGCTACACCTTC. Residues: CASSLSDGYTF.

J is TRBJ2-1 and V is TRBV4-1, with 9 bases matching TRBD2. Trimming cost V 4 bases and J 2 bases; bases outside gene matches: 12. Looked up from germline, CDR1 is MGHRA and CDR2 is YSYEKL. This CDR3 spans 18 amino acids. CDR3 sequence: CASSPSELAGDPYNEQFF. CDR3 in DNA: TGCGCCAGCAGCCCAAGTGAGTTAGCGGGAGATCCCTACAATGAGCAGTTCTTC.

The J gene is TRBJ1-2, the V gene TRBV5-1; no firm D call. The V and J ends lost 5 bases and 0 bases respectively, with 5 bases between them. The CDR3 consists of 12 residues. Germline assignment: CDR1 SGHRS and CDR2 YFSETQ. This CDR3 reads CASREANYGYTF. The CDR3 nucleotides read TGCGCCAGCAGGGAGGCTAACTATGGCTACACCTTC.

The chain has TRBV4-1 and TRBJ1-1, with D tentatively TRBD1 (5 bases). CDR3 length equals 15 residues. Per germline, CDR1 MGHRA and CDR2 YSYEKL. With 4 bases removed from V and 8 bases from J, the gap between germline ends came to 20 bases. The CDR3 reads CASSLKLTGLIEAFF. The CDR3 nucleotides are TGCGCCAGCAGCCTTAAATTAACGGGACTTATCGAAGCTTTCTTT.

The gene calls are TRBV29-1 and TRBJ1-1; D gene ambiguous. The CDR3 extends over 12 amino acids. The V and J ends lost 2 bases and 6 bases respectively, with 10 bases between them. Germline V gene data show CDR1 as SQVTM and CDR2 as ANQGSEA. CDR3 protein: CSVEQVDPEAFF. CDR3 bases: TGCAGCGTTGAACAGGTGGACCCTGAAGCTTTCTTT.